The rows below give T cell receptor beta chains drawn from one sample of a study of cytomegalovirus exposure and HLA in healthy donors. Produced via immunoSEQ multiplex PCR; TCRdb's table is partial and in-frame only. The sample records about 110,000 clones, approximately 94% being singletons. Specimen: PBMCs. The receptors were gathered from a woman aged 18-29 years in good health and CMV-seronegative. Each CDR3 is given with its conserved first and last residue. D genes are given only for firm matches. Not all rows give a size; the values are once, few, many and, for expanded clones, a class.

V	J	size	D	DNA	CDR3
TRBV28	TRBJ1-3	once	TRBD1	TGTGCCAGCAGCTCGGGCGACAGGGGAGCAAACACCATATATTTT	CASSSGDRGANTIYF
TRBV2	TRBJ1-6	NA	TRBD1	TGTGCCAGCAGTGAAGTGAGGACAGGGGAATCACCCCTCCACTTT	CASSEVRTGESPLHF
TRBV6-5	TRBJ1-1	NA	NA	TGTGCCAGCAGAACACAGGGAGTGAACACTGAAGCTTTCTTT	CASRTQGVNTEAFF
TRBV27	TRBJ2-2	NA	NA	TGTGCCAGCAGTTTACACAGGGCCCGACTTGGCACCGGGGAGCTGTTTTTT	CASSLHRARLGTGELFF
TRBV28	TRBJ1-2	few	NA	TGTGCCATCACCGGACAGACGCTATATGGCTACACCTTC	CAITGQTLYGYTF
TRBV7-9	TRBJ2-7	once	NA	TGTGCCAGCAGCTTAGAAGAGAGATATTATTCCTACGAGCAGTACTTC	CASSLEERYYSYEQYF
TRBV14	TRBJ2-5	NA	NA	TGTGCCAGCAGCCAAGATCTGGTCAGAGAGACCCAGTACTTC	CASSQDLVRETQYF
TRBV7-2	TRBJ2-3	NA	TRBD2	TGTGCCAGCAGTCAAGGTCTCCTAGCGGCGGGAGATACGCAGTATTTT	CASSQGLLAAGDTQYF
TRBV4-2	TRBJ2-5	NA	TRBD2	TGTGCCAGCAGCCAAGATCATGAAGCGGGAGACTCGACGAGAGAGACCCAGTACTTC	CASSQDHEAGDSTRETQYF
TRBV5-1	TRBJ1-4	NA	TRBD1	TGCGCCAGCAGCCCCCGACAGGGGAATGAAAAACTGTTTTTT	CASSPRQGNEKLFF
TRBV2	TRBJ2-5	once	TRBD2	TGTGCCAGCAGAGCGAACGGACTAGATGGAGAGACCCAGTACTTC	CASRANGLDGETQYF
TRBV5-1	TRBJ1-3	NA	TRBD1	TGCGCCAGCACCATCCGACAGGGGCGAAACACCATATATTTT	CASTIRQGRNTIYF
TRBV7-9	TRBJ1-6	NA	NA	TGTGCCAGCAGCTCCATGATGACTCCTAGCTCCTATAATTCACCCCTCCACTTT	CASSSMMTPSSYNSPLHF
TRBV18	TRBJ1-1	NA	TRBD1	TGTGCCAGCTCACCCCAGGGGGCGCAGAACACTGAAGCTTTCTTT	CASSPQGAQNTEAFF
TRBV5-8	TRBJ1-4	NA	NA	TGTGCCAGCAGCTTGGGCCGGGGGTTCGGTGAAAAACTGTTTTTT	CASSLGRGFGEKLFF
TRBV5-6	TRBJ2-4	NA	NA	TGTGCCAGCAGCTTGGGGGCCAGGGAAGACATTCAGTACTTC	CASSLGAREDIQYF
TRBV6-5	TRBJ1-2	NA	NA	TGTGCCAGCAGCTTCGATGGCTACACCTTC	CASSFDGYTF
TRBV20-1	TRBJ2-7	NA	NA	TGCAGTGCTAGACAGGGATACGAGCAGTACTTC	CSARQGYEQYF